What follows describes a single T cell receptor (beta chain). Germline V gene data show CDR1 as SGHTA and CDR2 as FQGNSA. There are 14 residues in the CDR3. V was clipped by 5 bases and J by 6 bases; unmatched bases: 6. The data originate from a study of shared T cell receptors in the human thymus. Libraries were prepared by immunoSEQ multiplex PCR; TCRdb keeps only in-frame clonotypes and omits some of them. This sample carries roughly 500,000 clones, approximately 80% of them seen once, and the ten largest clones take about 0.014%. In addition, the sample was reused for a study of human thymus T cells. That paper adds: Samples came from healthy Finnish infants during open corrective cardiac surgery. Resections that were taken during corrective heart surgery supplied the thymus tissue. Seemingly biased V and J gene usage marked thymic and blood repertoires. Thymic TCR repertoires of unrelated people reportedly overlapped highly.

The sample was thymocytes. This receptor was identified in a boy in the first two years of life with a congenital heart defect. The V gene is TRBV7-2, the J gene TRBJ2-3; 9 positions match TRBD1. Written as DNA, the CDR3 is TGTGCCAGCAGCCCGCCCGGGACAGGGGATACGCAGTATTTT. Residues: CASSPPGTGDTQYF.